These T cell receptor beta chains were read from a single sample in a study of cytomegalovirus exposure and HLA in healthy donors. Only in-frame clones appear in the TCRdb table, and some are missing; sequencing was by immunoSEQ multiplex PCR. The sample lists approximately 160,000 clones; around 80% were seen once. The sequenced sample consisted of PBMCs. The source is a woman aged 18-29 years in good health and CMV-seronegative. CDR3s include the opening cysteine and the closing phenylalanine or tryptophan. Each record gives: V gene, J gene, D gene, CDR3 DNA, CDR3 protein. A D gene is named only where the DNA matches it firmly.

v_call: TRBV5-1
j_call: TRBJ2-7
d_call: TRBD1
cdr3_nt: TGCGCCAGCAGCTCCCAGGACAGGGGGACGTCCGAGCAGTACTTC
cdr3_aa: CASSSQDRGTSEQYF

v_call: TRBV7-9
j_call: TRBJ2-1
d_call: TRBD2
cdr3_nt: TGTGCCAGCAGCTTGGGACTAGCGGTTGACAATGAGCAGTTCTTC
cdr3_aa: CASSLGLAVDNEQFF

v_call: TRBV14
j_call: TRBJ2-7
d_call: -
cdr3_nt: TGTGCCAGCAGCCGGGCCATCTACGAGCAGTACTTC
cdr3_aa: CASSRAIYEQYF

v_call: TRBV9
j_call: TRBJ2-2
d_call: -
cdr3_nt: TGTGCCAGCAGCGGTGGGACTTCGAACACCGGGGAGCTGCTTTTT
cdr3_aa: CASSGGTSNTGELLF

v_call: TRBV2
j_call: TRBJ1-5
d_call: TRBD1
cdr3_nt: TGTGCCAGCAGCCCGGGACAGGTGAACAATCAGCCCCAGCATTTT
cdr3_aa: CASSPGQVNNQPQHF

v_call: TRBV13
j_call: TRBJ2-2
d_call: TRBD2
cdr3_nt: TGTGCCAGCAGCTCGATTAGCGGGAGACCGATCACCGGGGAGCTGTTTTTT
cdr3_aa: CASSSISGRPITGELFF

v_call: TRBV21-1
j_call: TRBJ2-7
d_call: -
cdr3_nt: TGTGCCAGCATCAAAAGGGGGGACAGTCATTATGAGGTCTACTACGAGCAGTACTTC
cdr3_aa: CASIKRGDSHYEVYYEQYF

v_call: TRBV4-3
j_call: TRBJ1-1
d_call: -
cdr3_nt: TGCGCCAGCAGCCAAGAAGGAGAGAACACTGAAGCTTTCTTT
cdr3_aa: CASSQEGENTEAFF

v_call: TRBV10-3
j_call: TRBJ1-2
d_call: TRBD1
cdr3_nt: TGTGCCATCAGTGAGAGACCGGGACAGGGGGCGGGTGGCTACACCTTC
cdr3_aa: CAISERPGQGAGGYTF

v_call: TRBV7-9
j_call: TRBJ2-3
d_call: -
cdr3_nt: TGTGCCAGCAGCCGGACAGACCCCACAGATACGCAGTATTTT
cdr3_aa: CASSRTDPTDTQYF